The 15 T cell receptor beta chains below come from one sample, sequenced in a study of graft-versus-host responses after intestinal transplantation. The protocol was immunoSEQ multiplex PCR, while the TCRdb copy is restricted to in-frame clones and leaves out a portion. The sample includes under 150,000 clones, over 85% of them seen just once. Their specific antigens are unknown. Sequences were derived from unstimulated CD4+ T cells sorted from spleen or lymph node cells, sampled before intestinal transplant. The source of these receptors is a human donor who received an intestinal transplant.

The genes are TRBV25-1 and TRBJ1-2; D not resolved. V lost 3 bases and J lost 5, with 13 bases in between. Germline CDR1 and CDR2: MGHDK and SYGVNS. This CDR3 spans 14 amino acids. The CDR3 here is CASSEAQGPYGYTF. The CDR3 bases are TGTGCCAGCAGTGAGGCACAAGGACCATATGGCTACACCTTC.

The J gene is TRBJ2-7, the V gene TRBV14; TRBD2 matches 15 bases. The CDR3 length is 15 residues. Germline V gives CDR1 SGHDN, CDR2 FVKESK. The trim removed 4 bases at V and 9 bases at J, leaving 7 bases unmatched. In nucleotides, the CDR3 is TGTGCCAGCAGCCCCGGACTAGCGGGAGGGCCGGCGCAGTACTTC. It encodes CASSPGLAGGPAQYF.

CDR3 sequence reads: CASSLGGYSYEQYF. The CDR3 DNA sequence: TGTGCCAGCAGCTTGGGAGGATACTCCTACGAGCAGTACTTC. This chain uses TRBV5-4 with TRBJ2-7; D call uncertain. V lost 0 bases, J lost 0 bases, and 7 bases lay in between. This CDR3 region has 14 residues. In germline, CDR1 is SGHNT, CDR2 YYREEE (reference sequence).

The gene calls are TRBV30 and TRBJ2-1; 12 bases are a match to TRBD2. The CDR3 totals 17 residues. The V gene end was trimmed by 4 bases and the J gene end by 8 bases; junction bases not matched to a gene: 15. Germline V lookup: CDR1 GTSNPN, CDR2 SVGIG (reference sequence). The CDR3 bases are TGTGCCTGGACCTTCCGGGCTAGCGGGAGGGCCGTCGATGAGCAGTTCTTC. It translates to CAWTFRASGRAVDEQFF.

The chain uses TRBV9 and TRBJ2-3; tentative D call: TRBD2 (5 bases). This CDR3 contains 16 residues. Trimming pared 0 bases from V and 7 bases from J, leaving 18 bases between. Germline values: CDR1 SGDLS, CDR2 YYNGEE. The CDR3 region has the DNA TGTGCCAGCAGCGTAGGGACTCTCCATTTGAGAAATACGCAGTATTTT. Encoded protein: CASSVGTLHLRNTQYF.

The chain uses TRBV6-5 and TRBJ1-1; D may be TRBD1 (5 bases). V was clipped by 5 bases and J by 8 bases, with 9 bases between them. This CDR3 is 11 amino acids long. Germline V CDR1 and CDR2: MNHEY, SVGAGI. CDR3 nucleotides: TGTGCCAGCAGTCAACGGACAGAAGCTTTCTTT. It yields the protein CASSQRTEAFF.

The V and J genes are TRBV6-5 and TRBJ2-1; 7 bases align to TRBD1. With 5 bases clipped from V and 3 bases from J, the junction kept 7 bases outside the gene matches. CDR1 MNHEY and CDR2 SVGAGI come from the germline V gene. This CDR3 contains 15 residues. The CDR3 DNA follows: TGTGCCAGCAGTAGAGACAGGGAGAGCTACAATGAGCAGTTCTTC. Its protein is CASSRDRESYNEQFF.

The rearrangement links TRBV5-4 to TRBJ2-7; no clear D gene. The CDR3 extends over 15 amino acids. Trimming left V 4 bases short and J 4 bases short, with 18 bases between. Germline V gene sequence: CDR1 SGHNT, CDR2 YYREEE (reference sequence). As DNA, the CDR3 is TGTGCCAGCAGCCTTAAGCCTGGAACCATATACGAGCAGTACTTC. Translation gives CASSLKPGTIYEQYF.

J is TRBJ2-1 and V is TRBV5-1; TRBD2 matches 16 bases. CDR1 is SGHRS, CDR2 YFSETQ, per germline. The CDR3 sequence is 22 residues long. Germline trimming cut 3 bases from V and 5 bases from J; bases unmatched to any gene: 20. In nucleotides, the CDR3 is TGCGCCAGCAGCTCCGACAGTGGTCTGGGACTAGCGGGAGGGCCCGGGGACAATGAGCAGTTCTTC. It specifies CASSSDSGLGLAGGPGDNEQFF. Using reference TRBV5-1 and TRBJ2-1 for the parts outside the CDR3, the full variable domain is KAGVTQTPRYLIKTRGQQVTLSCSPISGHRSVSWYQQTPGQGLQFLFEYFSETQRNKGNFPGRFSGRQFSNSRSEMNVSTLELGDSALYLCASSSDSGLGLAGGPGDNEQFFGPGTRLTVL.

The J gene is TRBJ2-7, the V gene TRBV6-5, with D possibly matching TRBD1 (5 bases). The CDR3 consists of 13 residues. Trimming removed 6 bases from V and 2 bases from J, with 11 bases in between. Germline assignment: CDR1 MNHEY and CDR2 SVGAGI. The CDR3 loop is CASRPRATYEQYF. The CDR3 nucleotides are TGTGCCAGCAGGCCCAGGGCGACCTACGAGCAGTACTTC.

The table lists this clone with a few counts. The DNA for the CDR3 is TGTGCCAGCAGTACCCTAGGGGAGCAGTACTTC. Protein product: CASSTLGEQYF. J is TRBJ2-7 and V is TRBV28; D not certain. V was cut by 5 bases and J by 7 bases, with 9 bases left in between. The germline V gene encodes CDR1 MDHEN and CDR2 SYDVKM. The CDR3 runs 11 residues.

The chain couples TRBV9 to TRBJ2-2, with 9 nucleotides matching TRBD2. This CDR3 contains 17 residues. Trimming took 0 bases from V and 4 from J; bases not matched to a gene: 7. Germline V gene data show CDR1 as SGDLS and CDR2 as YYNGEE. The DNA of the CDR3 is TGTGCCAGCAGCGTAGCTCCGGGTAGCGGGAGCACCGGGGAGCTGTTTTTT. Protein: CASSVAPGSGSTGELFF. The full variable domain, with the rest looked up from reference TRBV9 and TRBJ2-2, is DSGVTQTPKHLITATGQRVTLRCSPRSGDLSVYWYQQSLDQGLQFLIQYYNGEERAKGNILERFSAQQFPDLHSELNLSSLELGDSALYFCASSVAPGSGSTGELFFGEGSRLTVL.

The rearrangement joins TRBV10-3 to TRBJ1-3; 7 bases fit TRBD1. There are 15 residues in the CDR3. V shed 5 bases, J shed 0 bases, and the junction held 4 bases outside the gene matches. CDR1 and CDR2 (germline): ENHRY, SYGVKD. CDR3 bases: TGTGCCATCAGTCGGGGACAGTTCTCTGGAAACACCATATATTTT. Protein product: CAISRGQFSGNTIYF.

The rearrangement joins TRBV5-1 to TRBJ2-3; 7 nucleotides align to TRBD2. The CDR3 covers 14 residues. Germline assignment: CDR1 SGHRS and CDR2 YFSETQ. The ends lost 4 bases at V and 6 bases at J; junction bases unmatched: 8. The CDR3 DNA sequence: TGCGCCAGCAGCCTTAGCGGGCTAGGGGATACGCAGTATTTT. The encoded protein is CASSLSGLGDTQYF.

This rearrangement joins TRBV27 to TRBJ2-7, with a weak D call TRBD2 (7 bases). The V gene's germline CDR1 is MNHEY and CDR2 SMNVEV (reference sequence). The CDR3 length is 12 residues. The V end lost 7 bases, the J end lost 7 bases, and 14 bases lay between the germline ends. CDR3 sequence reads: CASNTKGGEQYF. The DNA for the CDR3 is TGTGCCAGCAACACAAAGGGGGGGGAGCAGTACTTC.